This entry lists 15 T cell receptor beta chains sequenced from one sample in a study of shared clonotypes between healthy human individuals. CD8 cells classed as naive were CD45RO-negative and positively selected for CCR7, excluding terminally differentiated effector memory CD45RA+ cells. Repertoires were generated with immunoSEQ multiplex PCR, while TCRdb's copy carries only in-frame clones and drops some. The sample includes hundreds of thousands of clones, 85% to 95% of them seen just once. Sequencing input: naive CD8+ T cells sorted from blood. Receptor source: a woman aged 30 to 39 in good health.

About this clone: Other nucleotide sequences in the sample specify the same CDR3. The rearrangement uses TRBV28 and TRBJ2-7; D remains ambiguous. In germline, CDR1 is MDHEN, CDR2 SYDVKM. This CDR3 is 13 amino acids long. The V and J ends lost 1 base and 3 bases respectively, with 7 bases between them. The CDR3 is CASSLLGSYEQYF. In nucleotides, the CDR3 is TGTGCCAGCAGTTTATTAGGCAGCTACGAGCAGTACTTC.

The chain joins TRBV28 to TRBJ1-1; D perhaps matches TRBD1 (6 bases). The CDR3 has 16 residues. Trimming pared 6 bases from V and 5 bases from J, leaving 22 bases between. Germline loops: CDR1 MDHEN, CDR2 SYDVKM. CDR3 DNA: TGTGCCAGCAGCTATGCCCCGAGACAGGCAGGGACTGAAGCTTTCTTT. As protein: CASSYAPRQAGTEAFF.

The CDR3 spells CASNRLAGANEQFF. CDR3 nucleotides: TGTGCCAGCAACCGACTAGCGGGCGCCAATGAGCAGTTCTTC. V usage is TRBV7-2 and J usage is TRBJ2-1; the match to TRBD2 covers 10 bases. Per germline, CDR1 SGHTA and CDR2 FQGNSA. Germline trimming cut 7 bases from V and 6 bases from J; bases unmatched to any gene: 6. The CDR3 is made up of 14 amino acids.

This clone appeared a single time. This chain connects TRBV7-8 to TRBJ1-4, with 7 positions matching TRBD1. V was pared by 1 base and J by 8 bases, with 13 bases of the junction left unmatched. The CDR3 length is 17 residues. The V gene's germline CDR1 is SGHVS and CDR2 FQNEAQ. The chain's CDR3 is CASSLGDTGVWGEKLFF. The CDR3 nucleotides read TGTGCCAGCAGCTTAGGTGATACAGGGGTCTGGGGCGAAAAACTGTTTTTT.

The chain is built from TRBV19 and TRBJ1-1, with 10 bases that match TRBD1. The CDR3 has 17 amino acids. Germline loops: CDR1 LNHDA, CDR2 SQIVND (reference sequence). The V gene end was trimmed by 5 bases and the J gene end by 6 bases; junction bases not matched to a gene: 15. DNA for the CDR3: TGTGCCAGTAGTTCTCGCCTCTCGGACAGGGGGTGGGCTGAAGCTTTCTTT. Translating it yields CASSSRLSDRGWAEAFF.

V and J are TRBV25-1 and TRBJ2-3; D possibly corresponds to TRBD2 (6 bases). V lost 1 base to trimming and J lost 2 bases, with 13 bases between them. Germline CDR1 MGHDK, CDR2 SYGVNS. The CDR3 contains 16 residues. As DNA, the CDR3 is TGTGCCAGCAGTGAATTAAACGGGGGATACACAGATACGCAGTATTTT. This encodes CASSELNGGYTDTQYF.

The J gene is TRBJ1-4, the V gene TRBV2, with D possibly being TRBD1 (6 bases). Germline CDR1 SNHLY, CDR2 FYNNEI. The V end was cut by 3 bases, the J end by 0 bases, with 11 bases between. This CDR3 region has 16 residues. The CDR3 here is CASSDGGGATNEKLFF. CDR3 nucleotide sequence: TGTGCCAGCAGTGATGGAGGGGGAGCAACTAATGAAAAACTGTTTTTT. The whole variable domain, filled in from reference TRBV2 and TRBJ1-4, reads EPEVTQTPSHQVTQMGQEVILRCVPISNHLYFYWYRQILGQKVEFLVSFYNNEISEKSEIFDDQFSVERPDGSNFTLKIRSTKLEDSAMYFCASSDGGGATNEKLFFGSGTQLSVL.

The chain joins TRBV6-5 to TRBJ1-5, with D unclear. Looked up from germline, CDR1 is MNHEY and CDR2 is SVGAGI. This CDR3 has 13 residues. Trimming removed 6 bases from V and 1 base from J, with 7 bases in between. Written as DNA, the CDR3 is TGTGCCAGCAGGCAGCGGAGCAATCAGCCCCAGCATTTT. Translated, it gives CASRQRSNQPQHF.

The chain is built from TRBV2 and TRBJ2-2, with D possibly TRBD2 on 5 matching bases. The CDR3 has 11 residues. V lost 9 bases to trimming and J lost 6 bases, with 8 bases between them. Germline CDR1 and CDR2: SNHLY and FYNNEI. Here the CDR3 reads CARDSAGELFF. The CDR3 bases are TGTGCCAGGGATAGCGCCGGGGAGCTGTTTTTT.

The chain has TRBV6-1 and TRBJ1-2; D ambiguous. The ends were cut back, 3 bases at V and 0 bases at J, with 5 bases in the middle. Germline V gene sequence: CDR1 MNHNS, CDR2 SASEGT. The CDR3 is 13 residues long. The CDR3 loop is CASSDLANYGYTF. The CDR3 DNA is TGTGCCAGCAGTGACTTAGCTAACTATGGCTACACCTTC.

The chain recombines TRBV6-5 with TRBJ1-5, with a possible D match to TRBD1 (5 bases). Germline-derived CDR1 and CDR2 are MNHEY and SVGAGI. This CDR3 comprises 13 residues. V lost 0 bases, J lost 5 bases, and 5 bases lay in between. The CDR3 DNA reads TGTGCCAGCAGTTACTCGGGACATCAGCCCCAGCATTTT. Its translation: CASSYSGHQPQHF.

The chain couples TRBV5-6 to TRBJ2-7; D possibly corresponds to TRBD2 (6 bases). The CDR3 sequence is 14 residues long. V was trimmed by 4 bases and J by 1 base, leaving 12 bases between them. In germline, CDR1 is SGHDT, CDR2 YYEEEE. The CDR3 DNA is TGTGCCAGCAGCGGGACTCTAGTTTCCTACGAGCAGTACTTC. It codes for CASSGTLVSYEQYF.

The chain couples TRBV5-6 to TRBJ1-6; D possibly corresponds to TRBD1 (5 bases). V lost 0 bases and J lost 10, with 14 bases in between. The CDR3 is 15 residues long. Per germline, CDR1 SGHDT and CDR2 YYEEEE. The CDR3 sequence: CASSLGSSGRSPLHF. In nucleotides, the CDR3 is TGTGCCAGCAGCTTGGGTAGTTCAGGGAGATCACCCCTCCACTTT.

The chain employs TRBV5-1 and TRBJ2-2; 7 nucleotides align to TRBD2. CDR3 length equals 17 residues. Trimming at V came to 0 bases and at J to 5 bases, leaving 10 bases not matched to a gene. Germline lookup yields CDR1 SGHRS and CDR2 YFSETQ. In nucleotides, the CDR3 is TGCGCCAGCAGCTTGGATCGGTTCGGCGGGAGAACCGGGGAGCTGTTTTTT. It codes for CASSLDRFGGRTGELFF.

Worth noting for this clone: The identical CDR3 is also encoded by other nucleotide sequences in the sample. This chain joins TRBV6-5 and TRBJ2-7; 9 nucleotides line up with TRBD2. Looked up from germline, CDR1 is MNHEY and CDR2 is SVGAGI. J was trimmed by 2 bases and V by 0 bases; bases with no gene match: 2. The CDR3 covers 15 residues. The CDR3 reads CASSYSASGAYEQYF. The CDR3 nucleotides read TGTGCCAGCAGTTACTCGGCTAGCGGGGCCTACGAGCAGTACTTC.